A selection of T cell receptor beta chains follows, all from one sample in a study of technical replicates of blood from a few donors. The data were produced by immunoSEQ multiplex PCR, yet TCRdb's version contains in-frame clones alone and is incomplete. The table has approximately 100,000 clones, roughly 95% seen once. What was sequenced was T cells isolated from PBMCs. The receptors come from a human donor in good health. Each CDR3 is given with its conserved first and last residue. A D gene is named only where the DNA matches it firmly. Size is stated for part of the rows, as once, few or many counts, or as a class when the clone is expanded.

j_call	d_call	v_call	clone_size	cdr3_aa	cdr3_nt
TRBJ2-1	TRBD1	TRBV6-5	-	CASRRQGIYNEQFF	TGTGCCAGCAGGAGACAGGGTATCTACAATGAGCAGTTCTTC
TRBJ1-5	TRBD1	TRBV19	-	CASEQGTGNQPQHF	TGTGCCAGTGAACAGGGGACTGGCAATCAGCCCCAGCATTTT
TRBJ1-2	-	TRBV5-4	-	CASSLAGGSYGYTF	TGTGCCAGCAGCTTGGCGGGGGGGAGCTATGGCTACACCTTC
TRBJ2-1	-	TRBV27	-	CASSTQSRDHSSYNEQFF	TGTGCCAGCAGTACCCAATCGCGGGACCATAGCTCCTACAATGAGCAGTTCTTC
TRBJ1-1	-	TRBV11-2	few	CASSLGGHTEAFF	TGTGCCAGCAGCTTAGGGGGCCACACTGAAGCTTTCTTT
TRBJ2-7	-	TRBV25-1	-	CASSEDTRQYF	TGTGCCAGCAGTGAAGACACCCGGCAGTACTTC
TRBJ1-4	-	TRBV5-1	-	CASSFTRSNEKLFF	TGCGCCAGCAGCTTTACCCGGAGTAATGAAAAACTGTTTTTT
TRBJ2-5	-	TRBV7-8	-	CASSRTRGLPLTQYF	TGTGCCAGCAGCCGTACCCGTGGCCTCCCCTTGACCCAGTACTTC
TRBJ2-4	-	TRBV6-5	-	CASGLRAKNIQYF	TGTGCCAGCGGTCTACGTGCCAAAAACATTCAGTACTTC
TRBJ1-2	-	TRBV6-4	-	CASSDSTKDRSNYGYTF	TGTGCCAGCAGTGACTCGACAAAGGACAGATCAAACTATGGCTACACCTTC
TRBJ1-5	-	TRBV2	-	CASSEGDRQYQPQHF	TGTGCCAGCAGTGAAGGCGACAGGCAGTATCAGCCCCAGCATTTT
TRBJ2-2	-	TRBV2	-	CASARGARNGELFF	TGTGCCAGCGCCCGGGGGGCCCGAAACGGGGAGCTGTTTTTT
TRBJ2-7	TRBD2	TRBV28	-	CASRTGTSIYEQYF	TGTGCCAGCAGAACCGGGACTAGCATCTACGAGCAGTACTTC
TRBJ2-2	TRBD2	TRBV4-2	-	CATSRGGNTGELFF	TGTGCCACTTCCCGGGGGGGCAACACCGGGGAGCTGTTTTTT
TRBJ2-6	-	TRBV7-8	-	CASSLRSPSSGANVLTF	TGTGCCAGCAGCTTGAGGTCGCCTAGCTCTGGGGCCAACGTCCTGACTTTC
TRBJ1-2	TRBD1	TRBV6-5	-	CASSYGPPGTGAFF	TGTGCCAGCAGTTATGGACCCCCCGGGACAGGGGCATTTTTC
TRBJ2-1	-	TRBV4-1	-	CASSQESYGGATYNEQFF	TGCGCCAGCAGCCAAGAAAGTTATGGCGGGGCGACCTACAATGAGCAGTTCTTC
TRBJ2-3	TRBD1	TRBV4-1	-	CASSLTGQDFTDTQYF	TGCGCCAGCAGCCTAACCGGACAGGACTTCACAGATACGCAGTATTTT
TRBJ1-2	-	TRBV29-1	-	CSVRAGNYGYTF	TGCAGCGTTCGGGCAGGGAACTATGGCTACACCTTC
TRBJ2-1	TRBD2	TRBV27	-	CASSLSSAGGHNEQFF	TGTGCCAGCAGTTTATCGTCAGCGGGAGGACACAATGAGCAGTTCTTC
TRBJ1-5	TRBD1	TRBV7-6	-	CASSSETGNNQPQHF	TGTGCCAGCAGCTCAGAGACAGGGAACAATCAGCCCCAGCATTTT
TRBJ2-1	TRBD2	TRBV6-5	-	CASSRFAGGPDEQFF	TGTGCCAGCAGCCGTTTTGCGGGAGGGCCCGATGAGCAGTTCTTC
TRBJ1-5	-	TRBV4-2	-	CASSPGTNNQPQHF	TGTGCCAGCAGCCCCGGGACAAACAATCAGCCCCAGCATTTT
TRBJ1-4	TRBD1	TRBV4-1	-	CASSDSGQGFEKLFF	TGCGCCAGCAGCGATTCGGGACAGGGATTTGAAAAACTGTTTTTT
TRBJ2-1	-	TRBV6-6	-	CASSFAEGQQFF	TGTGCCAGCAGCTTCGCGGAGGGCCAGCAGTTCTTC
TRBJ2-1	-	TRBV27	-	CASSPYEEGRRNEQFF	TGTGCCAGCAGTCCCTACGAGGAGGGGCGGAGGAATGAGCAGTTCTTC
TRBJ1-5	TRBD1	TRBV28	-	CASTFFGTGVYSNQPQHF	TGTGCCAGCACCTTCTTCGGGACAGGTGTTTATAGCAATCAGCCCCAGCATTTT
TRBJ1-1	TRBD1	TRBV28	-	CASSPTGTANTEAFF	TGTGCCAGCAGCCCGACCGGGACAGCGAACACTGAAGCTTTCTTT
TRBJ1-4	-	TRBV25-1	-	CASTSRFATNEKLFF	TGTGCCAGCACCTCCCGGTTTGCAACTAATGAAAAACTGTTTTTT
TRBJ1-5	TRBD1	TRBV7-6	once	CASSLGTGTFWSNQPQHF	TGTGCCAGCAGCCTCGGGACAGGGACATTTTGGAGCAATCAGCCCCAGCATTTT
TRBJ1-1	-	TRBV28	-	CASITPTANTEAFF	TGTGCCAGCATCACACCAACAGCGAACACTGAAGCTTTCTTT
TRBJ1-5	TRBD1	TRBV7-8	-	CASSSSGTGALEPQHF	TGTGCCAGCAGCTCCTCCGGGACAGGGGCGTTGGAGCCCCAGCATTTT
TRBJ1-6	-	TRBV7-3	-	CASSLSPLGYSPLHF	TGTGCCAGCAGCTTGAGCCCTCTGGGCTATTCACCCCTCCACTTT
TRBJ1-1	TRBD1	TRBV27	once	CASSRDRGTGNTEAFF	TGTGCCAGCAGTAGAGACAGGGGCACGGGGAACACTGAAGCTTTCTTT
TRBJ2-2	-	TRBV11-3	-	CASSQRWGNTGELFF	TGTGCCAGCAGCCAGCGGTGGGGGAACACCGGGGAGCTGTTTTTT
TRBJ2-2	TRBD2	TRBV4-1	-	CASSQESGLALSGELFF	TGCGCCAGCAGCCAAGAGTCAGGACTAGCTTTATCCGGGGAGCTGTTTTTT
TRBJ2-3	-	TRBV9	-	CASSVWGSDEDTQYF	TGTGCCAGCAGCGTATGGGGCAGTGATGAAGATACGCAGTATTTT
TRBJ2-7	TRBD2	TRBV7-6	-	CASSLASSGGLNEQYF	TGTGCCAGCAGCTTAGCGTCTAGCGGGGGGTTGAACGAGCAGTACTTC
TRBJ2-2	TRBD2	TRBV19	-	CASTRTAGGPLGSGELFF	TGTGCCAGTACTAGGACAGCGGGAGGCCCTCTGGGTTCCGGGGAGCTGTTTTTT
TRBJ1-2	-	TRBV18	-	CASSPLNTGGYTF	TGTGCCAGCTCACCCTTAAACACAGGGGGCTACACCTTC
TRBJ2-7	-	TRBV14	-	CASSQDGETYEQYF	TGTGCCAGCAGCCAAGACGGGGAGACCTACGAGCAGTACTTC
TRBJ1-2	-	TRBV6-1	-	CASSEAERIYTF	TGTGCCAGCAGTGAGGCGGAACGGATCTACACCTTC
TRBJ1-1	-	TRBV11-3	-	CASSLYTEAFF	TGTGCCAGCAGCCTTTACACTGAAGCTTTCTTT
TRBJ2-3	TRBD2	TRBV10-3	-	CAISVDLQRGFTDTQYF	TGTGCCATCAGTGTTGATCTGCAGCGGGGATTCACAGATACGCAGTATTTT
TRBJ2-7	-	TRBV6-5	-	CASSFADEQYF	TGTGCCAGCAGTTTTGCAGACGAGCAGTACTTC
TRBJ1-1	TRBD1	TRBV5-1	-	CASSLALTGGYVVAEAFF	TGCGCCAGCAGCTTGGCTTTAACAGGGGGCTATGTCGTCGCTGAAGCTTTCTTT
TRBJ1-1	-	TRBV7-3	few	CASSPGHPNTEAFF	TGTGCCAGCAGCCCCGGACACCCGAACACTGAAGCTTTCTTT
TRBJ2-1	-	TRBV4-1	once	CASSQAGGGGWFF	TGCGCCAGCAGCCAAGCAGGGGGCGGGGGATGGTTCTTC
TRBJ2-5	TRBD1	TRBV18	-	CASSRGTGYQETQYF	TGTGCCAGCTCACGGGGGACAGGGTACCAAGAGACCCAGTACTTC
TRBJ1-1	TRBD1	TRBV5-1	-	CASSLAGGPNTEAFF	TGCGCCAGCAGCTTGGCAGGGGGCCCGAACACTGAAGCTTTCTTT
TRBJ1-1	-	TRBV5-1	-	CASSWRTKGVNTEAFF	TGCGCCAGCAGCTGGAGGACAAAGGGGGTGAACACTGAAGCTTTCTTT
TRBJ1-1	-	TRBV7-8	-	CASSLQGNTEAFF	TGTGCCAGCAGCTTACAGGGGAACACTGAAGCTTTCTTT
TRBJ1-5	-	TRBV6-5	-	CASSYAIYQPQHF	TGTGCCAGCAGCTATGCCATATACCAGCCCCAGCATTTT
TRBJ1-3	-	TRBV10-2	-	CASNNQIQGPASGNTIYF	TGCGCCAGCAATAACCAAATCCAGGGGCCCGCGTCTGGAAACACCATATATTTT
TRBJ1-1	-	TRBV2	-	CASRGLGQGSTEAFF	TGTGCCAGCAGGGGACTGGGGCAGGGAAGCACTGAAGCTTTCTTT
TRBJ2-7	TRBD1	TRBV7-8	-	CASSLWTGGFYEQYF	TGTGCCAGCAGCTTATGGACAGGGGGCTTCTACGAGCAGTACTTC
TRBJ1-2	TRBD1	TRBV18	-	CASSRDRGTIDYGYTF	TGTGCCAGCTCACGGGACAGGGGGACCATTGACTATGGCTACACCTTC
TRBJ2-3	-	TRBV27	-	CASSLGRADTQYF	TGTGCCAGCAGTTTGGGCAGGGCCGATACGCAGTATTTT
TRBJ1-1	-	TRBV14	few	CASSQDWRENTEAFF	TGTGCCAGCAGCCAAGATTGGAGGGAGAACACTGAAGCTTTCTTT